These 20 T cell receptor beta chains were sequenced from one sample in a study of tumor-infiltrating lymphocytes in localized non-small cell lung cancer. Sequencing used immunoSEQ multiplex PCR; TCRdb keeps in-frame clones, though not all of them. The repertoire consists of roughly 12,000 clones, with around 85% occurring once and the leading ten covering 7.8%. The sample taken for sequencing was uninvolved lung tissue not adjacent to the tumor. Receptors originate from a human donor with non-small cell lung cancer.

This chain links TRBV11-2 with TRBJ1-1; 10 bases are a match to TRBD1. Germline trimming cut 4 bases from V and 0 bases from J; bases unmatched to any gene: 8. Germline V gene lookup returns CDR1 SGHAT and CDR2 FQNNGV. The length of the CDR3 is 17 residues. CDR3 in DNA: TGTGCCAGCAGCTCCCCCGGGACAGGGGTCGTGAACACTGAAGCTTTCTTT. As protein: CASSSPGTGVVNTEAFF.

V and J are TRBV7-6 and TRBJ2-1; D unresolved. The CDR3 length is 12 residues. Germline values: CDR1 SGHVS, CDR2 FNYEAQ. Trimming removed 0 bases at V and 8 bases at J, with 5 bases between. The CDR3 DNA reads TGTGCCAGCAGCTTAGCTCGAGATGAGCAGTTCTTC. This encodes CASSLARDEQFF. Combining the CDR3 with reference TRBV7-6 and TRBJ2-1 gives the whole variable domain GAGVSQSPRYKVTKRGQDVALRCDPISGHVSLYWYRQALGQGPEFLTYFNYEAQQDKSGLPNDRFSAERPEGSISTLTIQRTEQRDSAMYRCASSLARDEQFFGPGTRLTVL.

The CDR3 protein is CASSPQGMNTEAFF. Here the CDR3 DNA reads TGTGCCAGCAGCCCACAGGGAATGAACACTGAAGCTTTCTTT. The chain combines TRBV7-9 with TRBJ1-1, with D possibly being TRBD1 (6 bases). Trimming removed 5 bases at V and 0 bases at J, with 10 bases between. This CDR3 contains 14 residues. CDR1 SEHNR and CDR2 FQNEAQ come from the germline V gene (reference sequence).

This chain uses TRBV12-5 with TRBJ2-2; no reliable D call. The CDR3 is 14 amino acids. Deletions cut 1 base from V and 1 base from J, with 4 bases between. Germline CDR1 reads LGHNT; CDR2 reads FRNRAP. CDR3 sequence reads: CASGLDGNTGELFF. The CDR3, as DNA: TGTGCTAGTGGTTTGGACGGGAACACCGGGGAGCTGTTTTTT. The whole variable domain, filled in from reference TRBV12-5 and TRBJ2-2, reads DARVTQTPRHKVTEMGQEVTMRCQPILGHNTVFWYRQTMMQGLELLAYFRNRAPLDDSGMPKDRFSAEMPDATLATLKIQPSEPRDSAVYFCASGLDGNTGELFFGEGSRLTVL.

The gene calls are TRBV7-9 and TRBJ1-1, with D tentatively TRBD1 (5 bases). With 2 bases removed from V and 0 bases from J, the gap between germline ends came to 10 bases. The CDR3 is made up of 15 amino acids. CDR1 and CDR2 (germline): SEHNR, FQNEAQ (reference sequence). For the CDR3, the DNA is TGTGCCAGCAGCTTACGGGACGGAATGAACACTGAAGCTTTCTTT. This translates into CASSLRDGMNTEAFF.

This sequence joins TRBV27 and TRBJ2-7; D may be TRBD1 (5 bases). CDR1 is MNHEY and CDR2 is SMNVEV in the germline V gene (reference sequence). The CDR3 sequence is 15 residues long. Trimming removed 8 bases at V and 2 bases at J, with 19 bases between. The CDR3 loop reads CASGVDWSRAYEQYF. The CDR3 DNA reads TGTGCCAGCGGAGTTGATTGGTCCAGGGCCTACGAGCAGTACTTC.

CDR3 DNA: TGTGCCAGCAGCTTCCGCGGGGAACCTTACTACGAGCAGTACTTC. Residues: CASSFRGEPYYEQYF. This chain connects TRBV5-4 to TRBJ2-7, with D possibly being TRBD2 (6 bases). Germline V CDR1 and CDR2: SGHNT, YYREEE (reference sequence). The CDR3 is 15 residues long. The V end was cut by 2 bases, the J end by 3 bases, with 15 bases between.

The chain employs TRBV6-1 and TRBJ2-5; perhaps TRBD2 as D (6 bases). The CDR3 length is 15 residues. Germline V gives CDR1 MNHNS, CDR2 SASEGT. V was pared by 8 bases and J by 2 bases, with 18 bases between. The CDR3 DNA is TGTGCCAGCTCCTTGGAACGGGGGATACAAGAGACCCAGTACTTC. Its protein is CASSLERGIQETQYF.

The gene calls are TRBV4-1 and TRBJ2-3; 15 positions agree with TRBD2. V shed 3 bases, J shed 6 bases, and the junction held 13 bases outside the gene matches. CDR1 MGHRA and CDR2 YSYEKL come from the germline V gene. The CDR3 is made up of 19 amino acids. As DNA, the CDR3 is TGCGCCAGCAGCCACCCGGGACTAGCGGGGGGCCCTGATAGGGATACGCAGTATTTT. Translating it yields CASSHPGLAGGPDRDTQYF.

The chain joins TRBV14 to TRBJ1-1; D not resolved. Trimming removed 3 bases at V and 0 bases at J, with 8 bases between. Germline V lookup: CDR1 SGHDN, CDR2 FVKESK. The CDR3 is 14 amino acids. The CDR3 coding sequence is TGTGCCAGCAGCCACCCGGGCATGAACACTGAAGCTTTCTTT. It codes for CASSHPGMNTEAFF.

This clone was picked up one time. This chain joins TRBV18 and TRBJ2-2; 7 bases line up with TRBD1. V was pared by 6 bases and J by 2 bases, with 9 bases of the junction left unmatched. Germline CDR1 reads KGHSH; CDR2 reads LQKENI. The CDR3 length is 16 residues. CDR3 DNA sequence: TGTGCCAGCTCCCCATTAGGGGGCCTCAACACCGGGGAGCTGTTTTTT. It specifies CASSPLGGLNTGELFF.

The rearrangement uses TRBV4-1 and TRBJ1-6; D unresolved. The CDR3 runs 13 residues. Trimming took 0 bases from V and 7 from J, leaving 4 bases between them. The germline CDR1 and CDR2 sequences are MGHRA and YSYEKL. CDR3 loop: CASSQDWNSPLHF. The DNA for the CDR3 is TGCGCCAGCAGCCAAGATTGGAATTCACCCCTCCACTTT.

CDR3 sequence (DNA): TGTGCCAGCAGCCGGACAGGGGACTCCTACGAGCAGTACTTC. As protein: CASSRTGDSYEQYF. V usage is TRBV7-2 and J usage is TRBJ2-7; 9 bases map to TRBD1. Germline values: CDR1 SGHTA, CDR2 FQGNSA. The CDR3 loop spans 14 amino acids. V lost 5 bases and J lost 0; bases outside the gene matches: 2. Full variable domain (missing parts from reference TRBV7-2 and TRBJ2-7): GAGVSQSPSNKVTEKGKDVELRCDPISGHTALYWYRQSLGQGLEFLIYFQGNSAPDKSGLPSDRFSAERTGGSVSTLTIQRTQQEDSAVYLCASSRTGDSYEQYFGPGTRLTVT.

This clone was recorded only once. This chain uses TRBV2 with TRBJ2-5; weak D call: TRBD2 (7 bases). The CDR3 runs 15 residues. Trimming removed 5 bases from V and 5 bases from J, with 18 bases in between. Germline values: CDR1 SNHLY, CDR2 FYNNEI. CDR3 in amino acids: CASSPLGGRGETQYF. CDR3 sequence (DNA): TGTGCCAGCAGTCCCTTGGGGGGGCGAGGGGAGACCCAGTACTTC.

The V gene is TRBV7-2, the J gene TRBJ1-5; 7 bases fit TRBD1. Germline lookup yields CDR1 SGHTA and CDR2 FQGNSA. The CDR3 has 14 amino acids. V trimming: 0 bases; J trimming: 7 bases; junction bases outside the gene matches: 3. CDR3 DNA: TGTGCCAGCAGCTTAGCGCCAGGGGGACAGCCCCAGCATTTT. Protein: CASSLAPGGQPQHF.

This rearrangement joins TRBV15 to TRBJ1-6; a weak D match, TRBD1 (5 bases). Trimming took off 1 base at V and 0 bases at J, with 10 bases between the two ends. Germline V gene lookup returns CDR1 LNHNV and CDR2 YYDKDF (reference sequence). This CDR3 comprises 17 residues. The CDR3 nucleotides read TGTGCCACCAGCAGAGTTGCGGGGCACTCCTATAATTCACCCCTCCACTTT. Translated, it gives CATSRVAGHSYNSPLHF.

This chain joins TRBV28 and TRBJ2-3; 8 positions agree with TRBD2. Germline V CDR1 and CDR2: MDHEN, SYDVKM. The ends lost 5 bases at V and 13 bases at J; junction bases unmatched: 11. This CDR3 has 13 residues. The CDR3 loop is CASSPPSAGGEYF. In DNA, the CDR3 is TGTGCCAGCAGTCCTCCCTCGGCGGGGGGAGAGTATTTT.

The chain recombines TRBV29-1 with TRBJ1-2, with 7 bases fitting TRBD1. Germline V gene data show CDR1 as SQVTM and CDR2 as ANQGSEA. The CDR3 runs to 12 residues. V was clipped by 4 bases and J by 4 bases; unmatched bases: 3. CDR3 sequence reads: CSVGQGAYGYTF. DNA for the CDR3: TGCAGCGTTGGACAGGGAGCCTATGGCTACACCTTC.

The genes are TRBV7-9 and TRBJ2-1; weak D call: TRBD1 (5 bases). V was pared by 2 bases and J by 6 bases, with 20 bases between. This CDR3 has 17 amino acids. Germline assignment: CDR1 SEHNR and CDR2 FQNEAQ (reference sequence). The CDR3 sequence: CASSLQGTLVVGNEQFF. The CDR3 region has the DNA TGTGCCAGCAGCTTACAGGGAACTTTGGTCGTCGGCAATGAGCAGTTCTTC. The complete variable domain, with remaining parts taken from reference TRBV7-9 and TRBJ2-1, reads DTGVSQNPRHKITKRGQNVTFRCDPISEHNRLYWYRQTLGQGPEFLTYFQNEAQLEKSRLLSDRFSAERPKGSFSTLEIQRTEQGDSAMYLCASSLQGTLVVGNEQFFGPGTRLTVL.

The V and J genes are TRBV7-2 and TRBJ2-7, with D possibly matching TRBD1 (6 bases). Germline-derived CDR1 and CDR2 are SGHTA and FQGNSA. V lost 4 bases and J lost 6, with 10 bases in between. CDR3 length: 12 amino acids. In DNA, the CDR3 is TGTGCCAGCAGCTCCCTCAGGGGCGAGCAGTACTTC. It translates to CASSSLRGEQYF.